This T cell receptor beta chain was documented in a study of shared clonotypes between healthy human individuals. Trimming removed 3 bases from V and 2 bases from J; junction bases left unmatched: 4. The CDR3 is 14 amino acids. Per the germline V gene, CDR1 is SGHRS and CDR2 is YFSETQ. In regard to this clone: Antigen specificity is unknown.

CD4+ cells yielded CD45RA+ naive and CD45RA-negative memory subsets. General observations from the study: Non-shared clonotypes displayed generation probabilities falling below those of clonotypes present in all four donors. Larger estimated richness was generally seen in naive subsets than in memory subsets.

Every subset had its genomic DNA shared out evenly among several immunoSEQ plates. Produced via immunoSEQ multiplex PCR; TCRdb's table is partial and in-frame only. The sample lists approximately 2.5 million clones; around nine tenths were seen once. The rearrangement joins TRBV5-1 to TRBJ2-7; 8 bases agree with TRBD2. This receptor was identified in a man aged 18 to 29 in good health. The sequenced sample was naive CD4+ T cells sorted from blood. Described subset: CD45RA+ positively selected. CDR3 sequence reads: CASSSSGPTYEQYF. The DNA for the CDR3 is TGCGCCAGCAGCTCTAGCGGGCCTACCTACGAGCAGTACTTC.